The clone carrying this T cell receptor (beta chain) has a handful of counts. Its specificity is unknown. The data derive from a study of shared clonotypes between healthy human individuals. Study results and limitations: Incomplete sequencing of sorted subsets was indicated by rarefaction despite large depth.

Libraries were prepared by immunoSEQ multiplex PCR; TCRdb keeps only in-frame clonotypes and omits some of them. The sample includes 190,000 or so clones, roughly 70% seen only once; the top ten take 10%. V lost 8 bases to trimming and J lost 10 bases, with 17 bases between them. From germline, CDR1 is MNHNY and CDR2 SVGAGI (reference sequence). The CDR3 runs 12 residues. This chain links TRBV6-6 with TRBJ1-1; D ambiguous. The TCR was taken from a man aged 25-45 years in good health. Specimen: memory CD4+ T cells sorted from blood. Noted subset: CD45RA-negative fraction. The CDR3 DNA follows: TGTGCCAGCCGGATGGACGGCGAGAGAGCTTTCTTT. Amino acid sequence: CASRMDGERAFF.